Following are 21 T cell receptor beta chains from one sample sequenced in a study of Ad26.COV2.S vaccination and SARS-CoV-2 variants. Treatment in this sample: 15 to 20 received Ad26.COV2.S at low or high dose, single or two shots; a few received placebo; per-sample allocation not given. Day 63 after the first injection of vaccine or placebo was the sampling time. Profiling relied on immunoSEQ multiplex PCR, and the TCRdb table lists in-frame clones only, not all of them. The sample has 300,000 to 350,000 clones, about 86% seen once; the top ten hold roughly 1.9%. This specimen consisted of peripheral blood, obtained in a trial of Ad26.COV2.S vaccine versus placebo. The receptors come from a person between 18 and 65 years old who received the Ad26.COV2.S COVID-19 vaccine or a placebo.

This clone has just one count. V gene TRBV18 combines with J gene TRBJ1-1; tentatively, D is TRBD1 (5 bases). There are 14 residues in the CDR3. The V end lost 7 bases, the J end lost 8 bases, and 20 bases lay between the germline ends. Looked up from germline, CDR1 is KGHSH and CDR2 is LQKENI. CDR3 coding DNA: TGTGCCAGCTTTCACGATGGGGCGAACTCAGAAGCTTTCTTT. Its translation is CASFHDGANSEAFF.

The chain links TRBV6-6 to TRBJ1-6; the match to TRBD1 covers 7 bases. J gave up 7 bases and V 7 bases, and 7 bases lay outside the gene matches. This CDR3 comprises 14 residues. Per the germline V gene, CDR1 is MNHNY and CDR2 is SVGAGI (reference sequence). CDR3 in amino acids: CASNTPGGNSPLHF. The DNA for the CDR3 is TGTGCCAGCAATACACCAGGGGGAAATTCACCCCTCCACTTT.

This rearrangement joins TRBV4-3 to TRBJ1-4; D possibly corresponds to TRBD1 (5 bases). V shed 1 base and J shed 5 bases, with 17 bases lying between them. This CDR3 region has 17 residues. In germline, CDR1 is LGHNA, CDR2 YSLEER. CDR3 sequence reads: CASSQGRGGGYNEKLFF. For the CDR3, the DNA is TGCGCCAGCAGCCAAGGACGGGGTGGGGGGTACAATGAAAAACTGTTTTTT.

The V call is TRBV6-2 or TRBV6-3, the J call TRBJ1-2; maybe TRBD1 (5 bases). The CDR3 length is 16 residues. Germline V gene data show CDR1 as MNHEY and CDR2 as SVGEGT. V was trimmed by 5 bases and J by 2 bases, leaving 18 bases between them. In DNA, the CDR3 is TGTGCCAGCAGTCCCTTGAATCGGCGGGACAACTATGGCTACACCTTC. Encoded protein: CASSPLNRRDNYGYTF.

This chain joins TRBV30 and TRBJ2-3, with D maybe TRBD2 (5 bases). There are 13 residues in the CDR3. The V and J ends lost 1 base and 2 bases respectively, with 7 bases between them. Germline V gene data show CDR1 as GTSNPN and CDR2 as SVGIG (reference sequence). This CDR3 is CAWSAGVTDTQYF. DNA for the CDR3: TGTGCCTGGAGTGCCGGGGTCACAGATACGCAGTATTTT.

This clone was observed a handful of times. This chain's CDR3 is CASSAPRGEQYF. The CDR3 DNA is TGTGCCAGCAGCGCCCCTCGGGGGGAGCAGTACTTC. The chain employs TRBV9 and TRBJ2-7, with a tentative D call TRBD2 (6 bases). The germline gives CDR1 SGDLS, CDR2 YYNGEE. The CDR3 loop spans 12 amino acids. The V end was cut by 3 bases, the J end by 7 bases, with 11 bases between.

CDR3: CASSQGGEVLGQYF. The DNA of the CDR3 is TGCGCCAGCAGCCAAGGCGGTGAGGTGTTAGGTCAGTACTTC. The J gene is TRBJ2-7, the V gene TRBV4-1; D is undetermined. This CDR3 comprises 14 residues. V gave up 1 base and J gave up 10 bases, with 17 bases separating them. Germline CDR1 and CDR2: MGHRA and YSYEKL.

Comments on this clone: At one of its ends the junction is not consistent with the germline gene, which may arise from a read error. This sequence joins TRBV5-7 and TRBJ1-1; 7 bases agree with TRBD1. TRBV5-7 is annotated as an ORF whose role is uncertain. The CDR3 is made up of 11 amino acids. Here the CDR3 reads CASSRGSRQGF. CDR3 bases: TGTGCCAGCAGCCGCGGGTCCAGACAGGGCTTT.

The rearrangement joins TRBV7-3 to TRBJ1-3, with D unclear. Trimming took 1 base from V and 2 from J, leaving 12 bases between them. The length of the CDR3 is 16 residues. Germline V gives CDR1 SGHTA, CDR2 FQGTGA. CDR3 bases: TGTGCCAGCAGCTTAAACCCTCCCGGGGCTGGAAACACCATATATTTT. Its protein product is CASSLNPPGAGNTIYF.

V usage is TRBV30 and J usage is TRBJ1-1; 10 bases line up with TRBD1. J gave up 5 bases and V 0 bases, and 15 bases lay outside the gene matches. The CDR3 loop spans 18 amino acids. Germline assignment: CDR1 GTSNPN and CDR2 SVGIG (reference sequence). CDR3 in DNA: TGTGCCTGGAGTGTAAGCCCTGACAGGGGGCCGTGGAAGACTGAAGCTTTCTTT. Translated: CAWSVSPDRGPWKTEAFF.

The chain carries TRBV5-4 and TRBJ1-6; 10 bases are a match to TRBD1. J lost 8 bases, V lost 4 bases, and 6 bases had no gene match. The germline CDR1 and CDR2 sequences are SGHNT and YYREEE (reference sequence). This CDR3 region has 15 residues. The CDR3 reads CASSPTGGSDSPLHF. The CDR3 DNA sequence: TGTGCCAGCAGCCCGACAGGGGGCTCAGATTCACCCCTCCACTTT.

The chain combines TRBV5-6 with TRBJ1-6; D unclear. V lost 2 bases and J 4 bases, leaving 16 bases between the germline ends. Germline lookup yields CDR1 SGHDT and CDR2 YYEEEE. The CDR3 covers 17 residues. The DNA for the CDR3 is TGTGCCAGCAGCTTCAGTGTTGCCAACCGGTATAATTCACCCCTCCACTTT. Protein: CASSFSVANRYNSPLHF.

The chain has TRBV5-1 and TRBJ2-1, with 10 bases that match TRBD1. The CDR3 consists of 17 residues. Germline assignment: CDR1 SGHRS and CDR2 YFSETQ. V shed 4 bases and J 9 bases; nucleotides not matched to a gene: 16. The CDR3 region is CASSRTTGTGVGVEQFF. CDR3 nucleotides: TGCGCCAGCAGCCGGACAACCGGGACAGGGGTTGGCGTTGAGCAGTTCTTC. Full variable domain (remainder filled in from reference TRBV5-1 and TRBJ2-1): KAGVTQTPRYLIKTRGQQVTLSCSPISGHRSVSWYQQTPGQGLQFLFEYFSETQRNKGNFPGRFSGRQFSNSRSEMNVSTLELGDSALYLCASSRTTGTGVGVEQFFGPGTRLTVL.

The chain links TRBV27 to TRBJ2-2; D gene ambiguous. The CDR3 is 12 amino acids. Germline CDR1 MNHEY, CDR2 SMNVEV (reference sequence). Trimming removed 2 bases at V and 8 bases at J, with 6 bases between. The CDR3 region has the DNA TGTGCCAGCAGTTTAAGACTGGGGGAGCTGTTTTTT. Translating gives CASSLRLGELFF.

This clone was observed once. The J gene is TRBJ2-3, the V gene TRBV11-2; no reliable D call. Between the trimmed V and J ends, which lost 0 bases and 0 bases, there was a span of 10 bases. This CDR3 region has 16 residues. Germline V gives CDR1 SGHAT, CDR2 FQNNGV. As DNA, the CDR3 is TGTGCCAGCAGCTTAGATCATGGCGGAAGCACAGATACGCAGTATTTT. The encoded protein is CASSLDHGGSTDTQYF.

The chain uses TRBV3-1 (or the pseudogene TRBV3-2) and TRBJ1-1; no clear D. The CDR3 loop spans 14 amino acids. Trimming removed 0 bases at V and 5 bases at J, with 10 bases between. Germline-derived CDR1 and CDR2 are LGHDT and YNNKEL (reference sequence). CDR3 in DNA: TGTGCCAGCAGCCAAGAGGGCAGTTGGACTGAAGCTTTCTTT. It is translated as CASSQEGSWTEAFF.

V usage is TRBV5-4 and J usage is TRBJ1-3, with D possibly matching TRBD1 (6 bases). Germline V gene sequence: CDR1 SGHNT, CDR2 YYREEE (reference sequence). V was trimmed by 4 bases and J by 0 bases, leaving 14 bases between them. The CDR3 totals 16 residues. The CDR3 coding sequence is TGTGCCAGCAGCCTCGAACGGGGGCTCTCTGGAAACACCATATATTTT. Translated: CASSLERGLSGNTIYF.

The chain recombines TRBV6-5 with TRBJ1-1, with unresolved D. CDR3 length equals 12 residues. Looked up from germline, CDR1 is MNHEY and CDR2 is SVGAGI. The V end was cut by 6 bases, the J end by 0 bases, with 5 bases between. The DNA of the CDR3 is TGTGCCAGCAGGGACCTGAACACTGAAGCTTTCTTT. It codes for CASRDLNTEAFF.

This sequence joins TRBV2 and TRBJ2-7; TRBD1 might be the D (6 bases). Germline V lookup: CDR1 SNHLY, CDR2 FYNNEI. The CDR3 extends over 12 amino acids. Between the trimmed V and J ends, which lost 6 bases and 2 bases, there was a span of 8 bases. CDR3 protein: CASRGDTYEQYF. CDR3 nucleotides: TGTGCCAGCAGAGGGGACACCTACGAGCAGTACTTC.

The rearrangement joins TRBV2 to TRBJ1-1; TRBD1 is a possible D gene (6 bases). The CDR3 loop spans 15 amino acids. Germline values: CDR1 SNHLY, CDR2 FYNNEI. Deletions cut 4 bases from V and 4 bases from J, with 16 bases between. The CDR3 sequence is CASSVNRVGVTEAFF. The CDR3 region has the DNA TGTGCCAGCAGTGTTAACAGGGTGGGGGTCACTGAAGCTTTCTTT.

The chain combines TRBV6-2 or TRBV6-3 with TRBJ2-1; 8 positions agree with TRBD2. The CDR3 extends over 18 amino acids. The germline CDR1 and CDR2 sequences are MNHEY and SVGEGT. V shed 5 bases, J shed 2 bases, and the junction held 14 bases outside the gene matches. The CDR3 protein is CASSTLRPLADTYNEQFF. The CDR3 DNA reads TGTGCCAGCAGTACACTCCGGCCACTAGCGGACACCTACAATGAGCAGTTCTTC.